Listed below are T cell receptor beta chains from one sample, sequenced in a study of identical twins. MiXCR was run by TCRdb on the 5' RACE reads, yielding one entry per CDR3 protein. The data show a few hundred thousand distinct CDR3 sequences, about 8% seen once. The data also belong to a second study, concerning yellow fever vaccine responses in identical twins.

The sample consisted of CD8+ T cells sorted from blood. The source is a woman under 30 in good health. CDR3s include the opening cysteine and the closing phenylalanine or tryptophan. Fields, in order: clone size, V gene, J gene, D gene, CDR3 protein, CDR3 DNA. D genes are given only for firm matches. Some rows have no size entry. The others give once, few or many, or a class for an expanded clone.

>few|TRBV29-1|TRBJ2-7|-
CSARGAAYEQYF
TGCAGCGCTAGGGGGGCGGCCTACGAGCAGTACTTC
>few|TRBV29-1|TRBJ2-2|-
CSVDGGTNTGELFF
TGCAGCGTTGATGGGGGGACGAACACCGGGGAGCTGTTTTTT
>-|TRBV20-1|TRBJ2-7|TRBD1
CSAKSLGQGSYEQYF
TGCAGTGCGAAGTCATTGGGACAGGGCTCCTACGAGCAGTACTTC
>many|TRBV11-2|TRBJ1-6|-
CASSLGKPGLGRYSSSPLHF
TGTGCCAGCAGCTTAGGGAAACCAGGGTTGGGGCGTTATTCAAGCTCACCCCTCCACTTT
>few|TRBV6-1|TRBJ1-1|-
CASLRDGTARTEAFF
TGTGCCAGCCTCAGGGACGGGACGGCGAGGACTGAAGCTTTCTTT
>few|TRBV15|TRBJ2-1|-
CATRDVSDLDNEQFF
TGTGCCACCAGAGATGTTTCCGACCTGGACAATGAGCAGTTCTTC
>-|TRBV6-2/TRBV6-3|TRBJ2-5|TRBD2
CASSTSGGPFDRF
TGTGCCAGCAGTACTAGCGGGGGGCCCTTTGACCGGTTC
>few|TRBV6-1|TRBJ2-3|TRBD1
CASSGTGSYTDTQYF
TGTGCCAGCAGCGGGACAGGGAGTTACACAGATACGCAGTATTTT
>-|TRBV4-3|TRBJ2-1|TRBD2
CASSSGTSAADEQFF
TGCGCCAGCAGCTCCGGGACTAGCGCAGCGGATGAGCAGTTCTTC
>few|TRBV6-5|TRBJ2-4|-
CASSYSQLAKNIQYF
TGTGCCAGCAGTTACTCGCAGCTAGCCAAAAACATTCAGTACTTC
>few|TRBV27|TRBJ2-6|-
CASMGGSGANVLTF
TGTGCCAGCATGGGGGGCTCTGGGGCCAACGTCCTGACTTTC
>many|TRBV29-1|TRBJ1-2|TRBD1
CSVPGGPNGYTF
TGCAGCGTCCCAGGGGGCCCTAATGGCTACACCTTC
>many|TRBV29-1|TRBJ2-3|-
CSVYGAPRSTDTQYF
TGCAGCGTGTACGGGGCCCCGCGGTCCACAGATACGCAGTATTTT
>few|TRBV18|TRBJ1-6|-
CASSLTRTDTGPSSPLHF
TGTGCCAGCTCACTGACGCGGACTGATACAGGGCCTAGTTCACCCCTCCACTTT
>few|TRBV6-1|TRBJ1-1|TRBD1
CASSRDSGDLTEAFF
TGTGCCAGCAGTCGGGACAGCGGAGACCTCACTGAAGCTTTCTTT
>few|TRBV27|TRBJ2-7|-
CASMVPTIPGKRVYEQYF
TGTGCCAGCATGGTCCCCACGATCCCAGGGAAGAGGGTCTACGAGCAGTACTTC
>-|TRBV6-2/TRBV6-3|TRBJ2-7|TRBD2
CASSWEGQFDEQYF
TGTGCCAGCAGTTGGGAGGGCCAATTCGACGAGCAGTACTTC
>few|TRBV15|TRBJ1-4|-
CATSSYDEKLFF
TGTGCCACCAGCAGTTATGATGAAAAACTGTTTTTT
>many|TRBV12-3/TRBV12-4|TRBJ2-5|-
CASSLIQGLQETQYF
TGTGCCAGCAGTTTAATTCAGGGGCTCCAAGAGACCCAGTACTTC
>few|TRBV15|TRBJ2-5|-
CATSRVRGLETQYF
TGTGCCACCAGCAGAGTCCGGGGGCTGGAGACCCAGTACTTC
>many|TRBV15|TRBJ2-2|TRBD2
CATSRDGSGRRTGELFF
TGTGCCACCAGCAGAGATGGTAGCGGGAGGAGGACCGGGGAGCTGTTTTTT
>few|TRBV18|TRBJ2-1|TRBD2
CASAITRAGGPYNEQFF
TGTGCCAGCGCCATTACCCGGGCGGGAGGGCCCTACAATGAGCAGTTCTTC
>-|TRBV11-2|TRBJ2-3|-
CASRGLRSDTQYF
TGTGCCAGCAGGGGACTCAGATCAGATACGCAGTATTTT
>few|TRBV7-3|TRBJ1-6|-
CASSFPDSPLHF
TGTGCCAGCAGCTTTCCAGACTCACCCCTCCACTTT
>many|TRBV15|TRBJ2-6|-
CATSTNAGSGANVLTF
TGTGCCACCAGCACTAATGCAGGGTCTGGGGCCAACGTCCTGACTTTC
>few|TRBV7-9|TRBJ2-5|-
CASSPKEAETQYF
TGTGCCAGCAGCCCCAAAGAGGCGGAGACCCAGTACTTC
>-|TRBV25-1|TRBJ2-3|TRBD1
CASKVQGVLDTQYF
TGTGCCAGCAAGGTGCAGGGGGTGTTAGATACGCAGTATTTT
>few|TRBV27|TRBJ2-7|-
CASSLYPTYEQYF
TGTGCCAGCAGCCTCTACCCAACCTACGAGCAGTACTTC
>few|TRBV14|TRBJ2-7|TRBD2
CASSLGGAREQYF
TGTGCCAGCAGCCTGGGAGGGGCAAGGGAGCAGTACTTC
>many|TRBV4-1|TRBJ2-1|-
CASSQLTGVEQFF
TGCGCCAGCAGCCAACTCACTGGGGTTGAGCAGTTCTTC
>few|TRBV5-1|TRBJ2-2|TRBD2
CASTTPPGGGAPGELFF
TGCGCCAGCACAACCCCCCCGGGAGGGGGGGCCCCCGGGGAGCTGTTTTTT
>few|TRBV20-1|TRBJ2-7|-
CSAREQWAYEQYF
TGCAGTGCGAGGGAACAGTGGGCCTACGAGCAGTACTTC
>many|TRBV29-1|TRBJ2-7|-
CSASDSYEQYF
TGCAGCGCATCGGACAGCTACGAGCAGTACTTC
>-|TRBV20-1|TRBJ2-7|TRBD1
CSATDRAVYEQYF
TGCAGTGCCACGGACAGGGCGGTCTACGAGCAGTACTTC
>few|TRBV25-1|TRBJ2-7|-
CRRDIPLSYEQYF
TGTAGGAGGGATATACCCCTCTCCTACGAGCAGTACTTC
>many|TRBV6-6|TRBJ2-7|-
CASMGQGPYEQYF
TGTGCCAGCATGGGGCAGGGCCCCTACGAGCAGTACTTC
>-|TRBV6-5|TRBJ1-5|-
CASSYNLLQPQHF
TGTGCCAGCAGTTACAATTTGCTCCAGCCCCAGCATTTT
>-|TRBV27|TRBJ2-7|TRBD1
CASSSPWDSYEQYF
TGTGCCAGCAGTTCCCCGTGGGACAGCTACGAGCAGTACTTC
>many|TRBV4-2|TRBJ2-7|TRBD2
CASSQGQSGAYEQYF
TGTGCCAGCAGCCAAGGACAGAGCGGGGCGTACGAGCAGTACTTC
>few|TRBV20-1|TRBJ2-1|-
CSARDLSRLYEQFF
TGCAGTGCTAGAGATCTCTCGAGACTCTATGAGCAGTTCTTC
>-|TRBV27|TRBJ2-7|TRBD2
CASSPRLAQSSYEQYF
TGTGCCAGCAGTCCAAGACTAGCCCAGAGCTCCTACGAGCAGTACTTC
>few|TRBV10-3|TRBJ2-7|-
CAISGVVADTYEQYF
TGTGCCATCAGTGGAGTAGTAGCGGATACCTACGAGCAGTACTTC
>-|TRBV28|TRBJ2-3|-
CASEDPVAGYSTDTQYF
TGTGCCAGCGAGGATCCCGTGGCGGGGTATAGCACAGATACGCAGTATTTT
>once|TRBV2|TRBJ2-5|TRBD2
CAISLLPPRIAGVGETQYF
TGTGCCATCAGTTTGTTGCCCCCGAGAATAGCGGGAGTTGGGGAGACCCAGTACTTC
>few|TRBV7-9|TRBJ2-7|-
CASSPPDFGSYEQYF
TGTGCCAGCAGCCCCCCTGATTTTGGGTCCTACGAGCAGTACTTC